This entry features one T cell receptor beta chain sequence. The antigen is undetermined. Compared with germline, one end of the junction differs, possibly owing to a read error. Next came a second PCR, run for roughly 6 to 11 cycles, which used a sample-barcoded 5' primer along with a J-beta primer mix. All cDNA molecules were each tagged by a template-switch adaptor with 12 random nucleotides. TCRdb passed the 5' RACE reads through MiXCR, listing each CDR3 protein once. The sample includes 1.5 million to 2 million distinct CDR3 sequences, roughly 28% of them seen just once. Germline V gene data show CDR1 as DFQATT and CDR2 as SNEGSKA (reference sequence). The CDR3 totals 12 residues. This sample stems from a study of blood T cells in healthy people across ages. Overall study results and limits: Nothing was known about donor CMV status, and this possibly confounded expanded clonotype changes. Compared with aged donors, long-lived donors showed fewer expanded clones, suggesting selection.

Caucasian individuals from Russia who were healthy and aged about 6 to 95 acted as donors. The sequenced sample was blood. This TCR derives from a young woman in good health. This chain connects TRBV20-1 to TRBJ1-4, with TRBD1 as a possible D gene (5 bases). The CDR3 bases are TGCAGGGCTAGTGGACATCGTGAAAAACTGTTTTTT. Its translation is CRASGHREKLFF.